This T cell receptor (beta chain) was profiled in a study of early T cells in non-severe SARS-CoV-2 infection. TCRdb analysed the 5' RACE reads with MiXCR anew, one entry per CDR3 protein. Of some 89,000 distinct CDR3 sequences listed, approximately 10% are singletons. This clonotype came up a few times. Germline V gene sequence: CDR1 MNHEY, CDR2 SVGAGI. With 6 bases clipped from V and 9 bases from J, the junction kept 5 bases outside the gene matches. This CDR3 is built from 14 residues. This chain joins TRBV6-5 and TRBJ2-3; TRBD2 matches 14 bases. This TCR derives from an adult who was a healthcare worker with PCR-confirmed SARS-CoV-2 infection or an uninfected control (not recorded which). This material consisted of whole blood, taken at baseline. The CDR3 here is CASSSGTSGGTQYF. Written as DNA, the CDR3 is TGTGCCAGCAGCTCCGGGACTAGCGGGGGAACGCAGTATTTT.